This TCR beta chain emerged from a study of T cell responses to AZD1222 COVID-19 vaccine. This clone was counted a single time. Its antigen remains unidentified. Measured with immunoSEQ multiplex PCR; TCRdb has only the in-frame clones, and not every one. The table lists 140,000 or so clones, approximately 88% of them singletons. The CDR3 has 14 residues. In germline, CDR1 is SEHNR, CDR2 FQNEAQ (reference sequence). V shed 4 bases and J shed 13 bases, with 19 bases lying between them. Study-level points and caveats: Only six or seven AZD1222 recipients tested seropositive at baseline. Nearly half of spike-specific TCRs reportedly target unmutated variant regions. Two AZD1222 doses significantly raised spike-specific TCR breadth and depth over controls. No day 14 peak samples; only post-peak repertoires were characterized.

The sequence came from an adult who received the MenACWY meningococcal vaccine as a control. Sample: peripheral blood, taken 28 days after the second dose of the MenACWY control vaccine. V is TRBV7-9 and J is TRBJ1-4; no firm D call. The CDR3 DNA is TGTGCCAGCAGCTCCCGACTGTCCCCTCGGGTACTGTTTTTT. Translated: CASSSRLSPRVLFF.